This TCR beta chain derives from a study of blood T cell repertoires in COVID-19. About the research overall: Italy, Spain and the United States were the sources of the convalescent and acute COVID-19 samples.

Germline V gene data show CDR1 as LGHNA and CDR2 as YNFKEQ. The length of the CDR3 is 14 residues. V was pared by 0 bases and J by 3 bases, with 8 bases between. How the authors handled the data: Reference gene primer amplification gave nucleated cell count estimates. Sequencing used immunoSEQ multiplex PCR; TCRdb keeps in-frame clones, though not all of them. V, J and clone size are taken as reported in that table, and D and trimming were inferred from the DNA itself. The table lists some 350,000 clones, 90% of them singletons. The specimen sequenced was peripheral blood. The TCR was taken from a young man with active or convalescent COVID-19. The chain is built from TRBV4-2 and TRBJ2-5; D uncertain. CDR3 sequence: CASSQESSKETQYF. Here the CDR3 DNA reads TGTGCCAGCAGCCAAGAGAGTAGTAAAGAGACCCAGTACTTC.